The clone carrying this TCR beta chain was observed a few times. Antigen unknown. By 5'RACE template switching, TCR cDNA was produced, with a universal primer site and UMIs added in the process. Each CDR3 protein is one row after TCRdb ran MiXCR on the 5' RACE reads. The sample lists about 630,000 distinct CDR3 sequences; over 9% were seen once. These data are taken from a study of T cells after yellow fever vaccination. Overall study: In the case of low-cell-number fractions, SMART-Seq v4 Ultra Low Input was used for preparation. General study results and limits: Booster sampling recovered most clones from primary vaccination (under 98% CD4, approximately 88% CD8).

CDR3 length: 15 residues. The germline CDR1 and CDR2 sequences are ENHRY and SYGVKD. V was clipped by 4 bases and J by 4 bases, with 16 bases between them. The J gene is TRBJ1-2, the V gene TRBV10-3; D remains ambiguous. The sample here was PBMCs, taken on the day of the yellow fever booster vaccination. This clonotype originated in a young man who received the YFV17D yellow fever vaccine. The CDR3 DNA follows: TGTGCCATCAGTGGGCAGACCTCGGGCTTCTATGGCTACACCTTC. This gives the protein CAISGQTSGFYGYTF.